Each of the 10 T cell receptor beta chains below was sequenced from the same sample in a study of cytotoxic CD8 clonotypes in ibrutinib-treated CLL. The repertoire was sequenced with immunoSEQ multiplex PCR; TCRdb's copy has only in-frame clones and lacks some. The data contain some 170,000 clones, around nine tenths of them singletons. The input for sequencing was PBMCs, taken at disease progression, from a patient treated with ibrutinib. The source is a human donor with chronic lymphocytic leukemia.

Here the CDR3 DNA reads TGTGCCAGCAGCCGGAAGTTGATGACTAGCGGGAGCACAGATACGCAGTATTTT. Its translation: CASSRKLMTSGSTDTQYF. V and J are TRBV27 and TRBJ2-3; 10 bases line up with TRBD2. CDR1 MNHEY and CDR2 SMNVEV come from the germline V gene (reference sequence). This CDR3 has 18 residues. The trim removed 6 bases at V and 0 bases at J, leaving 12 bases unmatched.

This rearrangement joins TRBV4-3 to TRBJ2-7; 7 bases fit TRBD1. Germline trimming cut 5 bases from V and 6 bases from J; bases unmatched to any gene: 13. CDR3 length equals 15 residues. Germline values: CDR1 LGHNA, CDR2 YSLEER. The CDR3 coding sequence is TGCGCCAGCAGCTCAAGGACAGGTCCGTTATTCGAGCAGTACTTC. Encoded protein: CASSSRTGPLFEQYF.

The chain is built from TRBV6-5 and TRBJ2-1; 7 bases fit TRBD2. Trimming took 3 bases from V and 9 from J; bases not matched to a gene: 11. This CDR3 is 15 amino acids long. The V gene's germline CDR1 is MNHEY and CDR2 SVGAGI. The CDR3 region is CASSYQGGQGGEQFF. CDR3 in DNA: TGTGCCAGCAGTTATCAGGGAGGGCAGGGAGGTGAGCAGTTCTTC.

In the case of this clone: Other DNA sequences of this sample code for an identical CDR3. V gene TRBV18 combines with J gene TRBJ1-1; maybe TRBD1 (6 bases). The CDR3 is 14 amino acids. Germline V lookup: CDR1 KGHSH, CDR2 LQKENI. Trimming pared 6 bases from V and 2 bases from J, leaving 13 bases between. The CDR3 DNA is TGTGCCAGCTCTCCGGGACAAGTAAACACTGAAGCTTTCTTT. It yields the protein CASSPGQVNTEAFF. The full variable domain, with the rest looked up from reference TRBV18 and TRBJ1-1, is NAGVMQNPRHLVRRRGQEARLRCSPMKGHSHVYWYRQLPEEGLKFMVYLQKENIIDESGMPKERFSAEFPKEGPSILRIQQVVRGDSAAYFCASSPGQVNTEAFFGQGTRLTVV.

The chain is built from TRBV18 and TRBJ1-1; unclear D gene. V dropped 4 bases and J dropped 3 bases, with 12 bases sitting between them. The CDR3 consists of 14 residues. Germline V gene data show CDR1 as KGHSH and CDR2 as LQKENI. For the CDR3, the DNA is TGTGCCAGCTCACTTAACCACCGGTACACTGAAGCTTTCTTT. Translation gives CASSLNHRYTEAFF.

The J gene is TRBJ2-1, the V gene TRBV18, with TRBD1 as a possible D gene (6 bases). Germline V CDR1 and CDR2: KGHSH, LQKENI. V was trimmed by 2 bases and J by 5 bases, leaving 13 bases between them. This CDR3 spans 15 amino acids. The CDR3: CASSPSAGDHNEQFF. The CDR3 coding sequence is TGTGCCAGCTCACCATCGGCAGGGGATCACAATGAGCAGTTCTTC.

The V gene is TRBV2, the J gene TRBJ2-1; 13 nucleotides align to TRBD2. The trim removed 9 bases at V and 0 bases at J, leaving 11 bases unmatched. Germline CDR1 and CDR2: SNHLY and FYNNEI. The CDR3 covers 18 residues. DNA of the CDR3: TGTGCCAGACAAATCGGGACTAGCGGGACATACTCCTACAATGAGCAGTTCTTC. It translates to CARQIGTSGTYSYNEQFF.

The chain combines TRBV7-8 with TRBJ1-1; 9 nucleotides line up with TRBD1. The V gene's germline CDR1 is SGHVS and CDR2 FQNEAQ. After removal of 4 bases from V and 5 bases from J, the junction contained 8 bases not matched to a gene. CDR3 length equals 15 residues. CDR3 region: CASSYIQGAWTEAFF. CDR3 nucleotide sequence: TGTGCCAGCAGCTATATACAGGGGGCATGGACTGAAGCTTTCTTT.

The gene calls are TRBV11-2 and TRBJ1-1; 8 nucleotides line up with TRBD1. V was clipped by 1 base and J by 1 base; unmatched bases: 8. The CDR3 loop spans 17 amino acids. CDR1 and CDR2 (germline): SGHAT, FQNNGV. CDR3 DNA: TGTGCCAGCAGCTTAGTAGTAGGACAGGGCCAGAACACTGAAGCTTTCTTT. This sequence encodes CASSLVVGQGQNTEAFF.

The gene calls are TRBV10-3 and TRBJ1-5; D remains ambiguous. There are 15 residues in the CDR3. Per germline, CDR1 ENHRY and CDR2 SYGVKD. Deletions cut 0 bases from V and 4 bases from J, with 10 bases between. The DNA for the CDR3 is TGTGCCATCAGTGAGTCCCTGACGTTGAATCAGCCCCAGCATTTT. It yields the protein CAISESLTLNQPQHF.